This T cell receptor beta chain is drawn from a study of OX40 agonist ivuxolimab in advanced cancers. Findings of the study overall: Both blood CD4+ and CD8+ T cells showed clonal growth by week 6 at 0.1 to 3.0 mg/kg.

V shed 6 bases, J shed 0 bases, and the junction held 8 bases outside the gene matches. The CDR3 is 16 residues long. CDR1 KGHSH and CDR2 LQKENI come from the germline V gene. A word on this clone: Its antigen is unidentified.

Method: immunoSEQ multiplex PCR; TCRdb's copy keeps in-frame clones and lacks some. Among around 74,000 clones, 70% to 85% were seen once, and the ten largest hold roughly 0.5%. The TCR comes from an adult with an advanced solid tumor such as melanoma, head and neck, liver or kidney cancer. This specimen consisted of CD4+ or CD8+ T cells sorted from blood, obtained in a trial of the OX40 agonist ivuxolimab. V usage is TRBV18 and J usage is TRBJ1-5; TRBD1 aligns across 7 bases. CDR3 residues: CASSPRQGGSNQPQHF. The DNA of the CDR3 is TGTGCCAGCTCCCCTAGGCAGGGGGGTAGCAATCAGCCCCAGCATTTT.